This T cell receptor (beta chain) was found in a study of post-analysis software for immune sequencing data. Study information: Clinical courses comprised relapsing-remitting, secondary progressive and progressive-relapsing multiple sclerosis.

Germline V lookup: CDR1 SGHRS, CDR2 YFSETQ. V trimming: 3 bases; J trimming: 4 bases; junction bases outside the gene matches: 17. This CDR3 region has 18 residues. Regarding the study as a whole: F-measure co-clustering was strong for batch-matched samples. About five TRBV segments (TRBV5-6, TRBV5-1 and TRBV20-1 among them) occurred more frequently in patients than in controls. Controls had significantly higher normalized Chao1 diversity than multiple sclerosis patients.

A note on this clonotype: Its antigen is undetermined.

Unique molecular identifiers were carried by the TCR beta cDNA libraries. When 1 to 10 million T cells were used, they gave a few hundred thousand cDNA molecules. TCRdb reprocessed the PCR reads via MiXCR and lists one record per CDR3 protein. Among 700,000 to 800,000 distinct CDR3 sequences listed, about 27% were seen once. The material sequenced was blood. The V and J genes are TRBV5-1 and TRBJ2-3; 7 nucleotides match TRBD1. The sequence came from a girl aged 5-17 years with multiple sclerosis. CDR3 sequence: CASSSKVKGATAPDTQYF. In DNA form, the CDR3 reads TGCGCCAGCAGCTCGAAGGTGAAGGGGGCAACGGCCCCAGATACGCAGTATTTT. The full variable domain, completed using reference TRBV5-1 and TRBJ2-3, is KAGVTQTPRYLIKTRGQQVTLSCSPISGHRSVSWYQQTPGQGLQFLFEYFSETQRNKGNFPGRFSGRQFSNSRSEMNVSTLELGDSALYLCASSSKVKGATAPDTQYFGPGTRLTVL.